Detailed here is one T cell receptor (beta chain). Its cognate antigen is unknown. 60 Vbeta and 13 Jbeta primers were used in PCR. Data came from immunoSEQ multiplex PCR; TCRdb stores just in-frame clones and leaves some out. The sample yields about 200,000 clones, approximately 86% seen once. This specimen comes from a study of cytomegalovirus exposure and HLA in healthy donors. Study information: In a previous analysis, 95 million to 130 million unique TCR beta sequences were found from 170 million or so T cells.

General study results and limits: In a later analysis, V- and J-gene trimming of beta chains associated with a DCLRE1C missense variant, replicated independently.

Trimming took off 2 bases at V and 2 bases at J, with 20 bases between the two ends. The CDR3 runs 18 residues. The receptor was derived from a woman in her 30s in good health and CMV-seronegative. The material sequenced was PBMCs. The rearrangement joins TRBV23-1 to TRBJ2-3, with D possibly matching TRBD1 (6 bases). TRBV23-1 is an open reading frame, and its role is uncertain. The CDR3 DNA follows: TGCGCCAGCAGTCAAGGGACCCCCGCGACAGGATACACAGATACGCAGTATTTT. It encodes CASSQGTPATGYTDTQYF.